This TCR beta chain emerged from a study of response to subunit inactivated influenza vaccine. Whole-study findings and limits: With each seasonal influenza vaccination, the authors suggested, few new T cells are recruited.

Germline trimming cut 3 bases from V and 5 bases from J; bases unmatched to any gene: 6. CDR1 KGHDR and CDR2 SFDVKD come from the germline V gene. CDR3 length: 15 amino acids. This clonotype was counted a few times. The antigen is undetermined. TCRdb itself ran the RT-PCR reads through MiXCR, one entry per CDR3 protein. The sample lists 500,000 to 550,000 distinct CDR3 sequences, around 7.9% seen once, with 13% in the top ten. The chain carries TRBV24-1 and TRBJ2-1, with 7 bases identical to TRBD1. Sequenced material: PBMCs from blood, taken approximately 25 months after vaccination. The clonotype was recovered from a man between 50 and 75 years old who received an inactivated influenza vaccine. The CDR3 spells CATSDTRTGDNEQFF. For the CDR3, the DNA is TGTGCCACCAGTGATACCCGGACAGGCGACAATGAGCAGTTCTTC.